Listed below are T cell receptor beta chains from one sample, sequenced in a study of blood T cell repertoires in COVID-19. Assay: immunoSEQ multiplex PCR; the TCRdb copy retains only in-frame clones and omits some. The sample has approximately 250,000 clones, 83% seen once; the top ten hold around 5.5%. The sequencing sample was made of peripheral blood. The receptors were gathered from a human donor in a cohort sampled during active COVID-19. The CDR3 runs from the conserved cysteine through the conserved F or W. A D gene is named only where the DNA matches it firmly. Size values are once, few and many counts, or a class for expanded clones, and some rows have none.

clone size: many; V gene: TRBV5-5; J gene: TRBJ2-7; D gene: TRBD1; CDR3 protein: CASSPSRGTATYEQYF; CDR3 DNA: TGTGCCAGCAGCCCGAGCAGGGGGACAGCAACCTACGAGCAGTACTTC
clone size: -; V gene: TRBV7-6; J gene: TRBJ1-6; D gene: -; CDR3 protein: CASSPGSGNSPLHF; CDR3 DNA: TGTGCCAGCAGCCCCGGGTCCGGTAATTCACCCCTCCACTTT
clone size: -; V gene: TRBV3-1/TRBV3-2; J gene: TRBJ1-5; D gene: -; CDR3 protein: CASSPGVSGNQPQHF; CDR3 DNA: TGTGCCAGCAGCCCAGGTGTTTCGGGCAATCAGCCCCAGCATTTT
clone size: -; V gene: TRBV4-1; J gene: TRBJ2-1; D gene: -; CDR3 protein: CASSHPRNEQFF; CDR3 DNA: TGCGCCAGCAGCCACCCGAGGAATGAGCAGTTCTTC
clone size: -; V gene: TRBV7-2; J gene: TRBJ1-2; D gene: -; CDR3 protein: CASSLAGGSVSYGYTF; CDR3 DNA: TGTGCCAGCAGCTTAGCGGGGGGGTCCGTCTCTTATGGCTACACCTTC
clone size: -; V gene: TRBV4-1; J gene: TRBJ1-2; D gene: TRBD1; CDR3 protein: CASSPLGQGARVGYTF; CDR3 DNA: TGCGCCAGCAGTCCCTTGGGACAGGGGGCGCGAGTCGGCTACACCTTC
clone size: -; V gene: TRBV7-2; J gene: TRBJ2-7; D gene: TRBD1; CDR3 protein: CASSPQTGTLHEQYF; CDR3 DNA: TGTGCCAGCAGCCCGCAGACAGGGACCCTCCACGAGCAGTACTTC
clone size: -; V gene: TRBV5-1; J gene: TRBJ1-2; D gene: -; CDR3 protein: CASSFTRDYGYTF; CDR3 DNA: TGCGCCAGCAGCTTTACCAGGGACTATGGCTACACCTTC
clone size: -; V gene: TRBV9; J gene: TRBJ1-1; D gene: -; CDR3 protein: CASSVVARNTEAFF; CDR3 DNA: TGTGCCAGCAGCGTAGTGGCACGGAACACTGAAGCTTTCTTT
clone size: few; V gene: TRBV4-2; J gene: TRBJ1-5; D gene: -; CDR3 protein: CASSQGRANQPQHF; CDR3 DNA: TGTGCCAGCAGCCAAGGCAGGGCCAATCAGCCCCAGCATTTT
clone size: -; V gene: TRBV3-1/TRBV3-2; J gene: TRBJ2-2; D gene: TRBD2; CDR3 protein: CASSQEGIAGYTGELFF; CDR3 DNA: TGTGCCAGCAGCCAAGAAGGGATAGCGGGGTACACCGGGGAGCTGTTTTTT
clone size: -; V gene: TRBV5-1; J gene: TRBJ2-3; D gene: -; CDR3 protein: CASTSSGTDTQYF; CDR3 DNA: TGCGCCAGCACCTCTAGCGGCACAGATACGCAGTATTTT
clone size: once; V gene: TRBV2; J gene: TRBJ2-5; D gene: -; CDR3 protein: CASSDLATETQYF; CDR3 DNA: TGTGCCAGCAGTGATTTAGCGACCGAGACCCAGTACTTC
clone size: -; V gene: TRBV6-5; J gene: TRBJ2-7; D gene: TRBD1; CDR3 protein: CASRTTGGGPYEQYF; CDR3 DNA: TGTGCCAGCAGGACAACAGGGGGCGGCCCCTACGAGCAGTACTTC
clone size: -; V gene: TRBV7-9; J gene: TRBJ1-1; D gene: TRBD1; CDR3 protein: CASIAGQGANTEAFF; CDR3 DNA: TGTGCCAGCATCGCGGGACAGGGGGCCAACACTGAAGCTTTCTTT
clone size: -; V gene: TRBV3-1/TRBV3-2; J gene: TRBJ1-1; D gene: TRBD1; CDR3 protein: CASSHRDRVGTEAFF; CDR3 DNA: TGTGCCAGCAGTCATAGGGACAGGGTCGGGACTGAAGCTTTCTTT
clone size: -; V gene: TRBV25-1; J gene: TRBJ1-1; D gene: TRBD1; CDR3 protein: CASSDSGGNTEAFF; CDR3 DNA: TGTGCCAGCAGTGATTCAGGGGGCAACACTGAAGCTTTCTTT
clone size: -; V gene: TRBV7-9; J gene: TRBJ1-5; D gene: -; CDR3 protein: CASSLAETGTSNQPQHF; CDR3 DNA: TGTGCCAGCAGCTTAGCCGAGACCGGGACAAGCAATCAGCCCCAGCATTTT
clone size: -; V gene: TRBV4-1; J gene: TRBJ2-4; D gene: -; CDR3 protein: CASSPLPGNLAKNIQYF; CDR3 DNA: TGCGCCAGCAGCCCCTTACCGGGGAACCTAGCCAAAAACATTCAGTACTTC
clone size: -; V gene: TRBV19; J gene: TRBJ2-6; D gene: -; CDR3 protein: CASSTNSGANVLTF; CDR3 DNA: TGTGCCAGTAGTACCAACTCTGGGGCCAACGTCCTGACTTTC
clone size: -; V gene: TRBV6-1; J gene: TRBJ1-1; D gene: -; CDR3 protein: CASSELRNTEAFF; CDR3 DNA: TGTGCCAGCAGTGAACTACGGAACACTGAAGCTTTCTTT
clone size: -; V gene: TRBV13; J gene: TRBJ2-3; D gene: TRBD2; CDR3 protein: CASSIRTSGGAMQYF; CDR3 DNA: TGTGCCAGCAGCATACGGACTAGCGGGGGGGCCATGCAGTATTTT
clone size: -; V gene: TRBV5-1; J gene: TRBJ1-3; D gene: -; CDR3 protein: CASSLVGAEGNTIYF; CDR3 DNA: TGCGCCAGCAGCTTGGTAGGGGCGGAGGGAAACACCATATATTTT
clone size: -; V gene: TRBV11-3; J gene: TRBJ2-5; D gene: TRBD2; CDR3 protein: CASSLGGAGTQETQYF; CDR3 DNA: TGTGCCAGCAGCTTAGGGGGAGCGGGAACTCAAGAGACCCAGTACTTC
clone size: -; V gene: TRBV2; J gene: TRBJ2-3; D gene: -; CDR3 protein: CASRKTSLHTDTQYF; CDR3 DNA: TGTGCCAGCAGGAAAACTAGCCTTCACACAGATACGCAGTATTTT
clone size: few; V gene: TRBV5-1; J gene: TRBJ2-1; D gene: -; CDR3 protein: CASSLLGEGYEQFF; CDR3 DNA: TGCGCCAGCAGCTTGCTGGGAGAGGGCTATGAGCAGTTCTTC
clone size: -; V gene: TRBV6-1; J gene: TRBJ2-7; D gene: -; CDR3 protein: CASSETRYSYEQYF; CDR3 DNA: TGTGCCAGCAGTGAAACTAGATACTCCTACGAGCAGTACTTC
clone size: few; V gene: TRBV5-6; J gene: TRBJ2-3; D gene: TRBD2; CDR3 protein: CAVGRLAASTDTQYF; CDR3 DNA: TGTGCCGTTGGGAGACTAGCGGCTAGCACAGATACGCAGTATTTT
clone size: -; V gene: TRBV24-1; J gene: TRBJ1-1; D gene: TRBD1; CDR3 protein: CATSDTGAGTEAFF; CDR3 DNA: TGTGCCACCAGTGACACAGGGGCGGGCACTGAAGCTTTCTTT
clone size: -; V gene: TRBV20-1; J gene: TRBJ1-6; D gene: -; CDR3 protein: CSASRLNYNSPLHF; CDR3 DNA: TGCAGTGCTAGTCGACTGAACTATAATTCACCCCTCCACTTT
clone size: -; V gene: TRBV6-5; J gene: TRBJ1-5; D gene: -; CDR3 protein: CASSLTGKIQPQHF; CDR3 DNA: TGTGCCAGCAGTCTTACAGGGAAGATTCAGCCCCAGCATTTT
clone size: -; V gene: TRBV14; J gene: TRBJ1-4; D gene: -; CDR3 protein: CASSPSSPLNEKLFF; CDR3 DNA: TGTGCCAGCAGCCCCTCATCGCCCCTAAATGAAAAACTGTTTTTT
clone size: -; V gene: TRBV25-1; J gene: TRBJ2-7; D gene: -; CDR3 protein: CASSEAQQYF; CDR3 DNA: TGTGCCAGCAGTGAGGCCCAGCAGTACTTC
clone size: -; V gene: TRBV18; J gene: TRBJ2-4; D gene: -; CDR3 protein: CASSPPGGILAKNIQYF; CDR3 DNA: TGTGCCAGCTCACCCCCCGGCGGGATTCTAGCCAAAAACATTCAGTACTTC
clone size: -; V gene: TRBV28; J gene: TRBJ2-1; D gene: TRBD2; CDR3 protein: CASSRISGSSYNEQFF; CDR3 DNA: TGTGCCAGCAGTCGAATTAGCGGGAGCTCCTACAATGAGCAGTTCTTC
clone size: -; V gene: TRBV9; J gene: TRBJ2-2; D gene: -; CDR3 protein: CASSVASGGTDYTGELFF; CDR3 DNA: TGTGCCAGCAGCGTAGCGTCGGGAGGGACAGACTACACCGGGGAGCTGTTTTTT
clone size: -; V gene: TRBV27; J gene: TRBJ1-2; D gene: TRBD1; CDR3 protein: CASTSTGDGYTF; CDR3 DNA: TGTGCCAGCACCTCGACAGGGGATGGCTACACCTTC
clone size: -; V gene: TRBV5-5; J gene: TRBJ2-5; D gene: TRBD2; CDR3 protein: CASSPRGLAVSETQYF; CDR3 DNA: TGTGCCAGCAGCCCGAGGGGACTAGCGGTCTCAGAGACCCAGTACTTC
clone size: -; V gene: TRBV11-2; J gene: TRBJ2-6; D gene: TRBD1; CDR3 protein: CASSRTGGVSGANVLTF; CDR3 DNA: TGTGCCAGCAGCCGCACAGGGGGCGTCTCGGGGGCCAACGTCCTGACTTTC
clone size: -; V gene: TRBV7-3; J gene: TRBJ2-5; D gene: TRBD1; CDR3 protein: CASSLNLRAGGRETQYF; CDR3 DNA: TGTGCCAGCAGCTTAAACCTTCGCGCAGGGGGCCGGGAGACCCAGTACTTC
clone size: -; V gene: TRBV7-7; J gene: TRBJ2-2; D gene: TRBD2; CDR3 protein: CASSWGLAGGTGELFF; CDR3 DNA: TGTGCTAGCAGCTGGGGACTAGCGGGAGGCACCGGGGAGCTGTTTTTT
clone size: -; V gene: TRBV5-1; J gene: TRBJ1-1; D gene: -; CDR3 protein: CASSLLQGNTEAFF; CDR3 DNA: TGCGCCAGCAGCCTTCTACAGGGGAACACTGAAGCTTTCTTT
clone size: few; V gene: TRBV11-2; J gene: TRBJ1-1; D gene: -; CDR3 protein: CASSLLSANTEAFF; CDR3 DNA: TGTGCCAGCAGCCTCTTGAGCGCAAACACTGAAGCTTTCTTT
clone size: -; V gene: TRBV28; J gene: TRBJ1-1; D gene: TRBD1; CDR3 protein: CASSQLGTGNQAEAFF; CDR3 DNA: TGTGCCAGCAGTCAACTAGGGACAGGGAACCAGGCTGAAGCTTTCTTT
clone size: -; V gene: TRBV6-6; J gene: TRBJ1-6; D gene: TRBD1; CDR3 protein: CASSLVLDRDGSPLHF; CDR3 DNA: TGTGCCAGCAGCCTCGTTTTAGACAGGGATGGTTCACCCCTCCACTTT
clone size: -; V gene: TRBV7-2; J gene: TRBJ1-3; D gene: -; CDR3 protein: CASSLGRTVVSNTIYF; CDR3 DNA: TGTGCCAGCAGCTTAGGCCGAACGGTGGTTTCAAACACCATATATTTT
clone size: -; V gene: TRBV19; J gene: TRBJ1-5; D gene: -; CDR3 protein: CASSRPTGRGGQPQHF; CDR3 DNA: TGTGCCAGTAGTCGCCCCACAGGGAGGGGTGGTCAGCCCCAGCATTTT
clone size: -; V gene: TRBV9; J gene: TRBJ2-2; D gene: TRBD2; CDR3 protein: CASSVGLAGGTGELFF; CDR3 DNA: TGTGCCAGCAGCGTAGGTCTAGCGGGGGGGACCGGGGAGCTGTTTTTT
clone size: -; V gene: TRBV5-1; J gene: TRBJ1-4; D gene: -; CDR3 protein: CASSPRQATNEKLFF; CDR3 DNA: TGCGCCAGCAGCCCACGACAGGCAACTAATGAAAAACTGTTTTTT
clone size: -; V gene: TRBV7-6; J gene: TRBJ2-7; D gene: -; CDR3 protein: CASSLEAAKTYEQYF; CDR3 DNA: TGTGCCAGCAGCTTAGAAGCTGCTAAGACTTACGAGCAGTACTTC
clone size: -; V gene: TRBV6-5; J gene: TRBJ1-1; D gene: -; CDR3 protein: CASSSLGGPGEAFF; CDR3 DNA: TGTGCCAGCAGCTCCCTCGGCGGCCCGGGTGAAGCTTTCTTT
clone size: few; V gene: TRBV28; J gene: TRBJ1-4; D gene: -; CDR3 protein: CASSLSVGQSPEKLFF; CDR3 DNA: TGTGCCAGCAGTTTGTCTGTCGGACAATCCCCGGAAAAACTGTTTTTT
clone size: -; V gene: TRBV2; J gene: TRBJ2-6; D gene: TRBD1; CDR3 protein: CASSVGQGAGANVLTF; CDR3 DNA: TGTGCCAGCAGTGTAGGACAGGGGGCAGGGGCCAACGTCCTGACTTTC
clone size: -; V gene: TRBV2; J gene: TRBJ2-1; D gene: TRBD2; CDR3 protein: CASSDPGGGPNEQFF; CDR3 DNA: TGTGCCAGCAGTGATCCGGGCGGGGGTCCCAATGAGCAGTTCTTC
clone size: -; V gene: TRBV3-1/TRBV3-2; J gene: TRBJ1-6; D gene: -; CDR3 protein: CASSQGEGNNSPLHF; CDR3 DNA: TGTGCCAGCAGCCAAGGGGAGGGAAATAATTCACCCCTCCACTTT